This T cell receptor beta chain was identified during a study of T-cell memory formation after mild COVID-19. The germline V and J ends were trimmed by 4 bases and 2 bases, with 8 bases remaining between them. The CDR3 is 12 amino acids. Per the germline V gene, CDR1 is GTSNPN and CDR2 is SVGIG (reference sequence). Findings and caveats of the study: Clones that contracted from day 15 to 85 were balanced CD4/CD8, while later expanders leaned CD4+. SARS-CoV-2 specificity was not confirmed for second-wave clones peaking on day 37.

From the 5' RACE reads, TCRdb called clonotypes with MiXCR, one entry per CDR3 protein. The sample has a few hundred thousand distinct CDR3 sequences; around 15% are singletons. A note on this clonotype: Its antigen is undetermined.

The clonotype comes from a man younger than 30 who had mild COVID-19 (a few samples of this study predate the infection). Cell type and time point are not known. V is TRBV30 and J is TRBJ2-5; D is possibly TRBD1 (6 bases). Sequencing was done on a sample of PBMCs or a T cell subset sorted from them (not recorded which). The CDR3 here is CAWMTGQETQYF. The CDR3 DNA is TGTGCCTGGATGACAGGACAAGAGACCCAGTACTTC.